Here is one T cell receptor beta chain with its context. This sample was taken from a study of T cells in Graves' hyperthyroidism and ophthalmopathy. Amplification of TCR beta CDR3 regions was performed using RNA transcripts as template. HTBI primers were employed in a first-round RT-PCR of the TCR CDR3. TCRdb reprocessed the multiplex PCR reads with MiXCR, giving one entry per CDR3 protein. Of 600,000 to 800,000 distinct CDR3 sequences in the sample, 35% are singletons; the top ten hold less than 35%. The J segment lost 1 base and the V segment lost 1 base, leaving 9 bases of the junction unmatched. Germline-derived CDR1 and CDR2 are SQVTM and ANQGSEA. The CDR3 covers 17 residues.

This receptor was taken from a woman in her forties with Graves' hyperthyroidism. This sequence joins TRBV29-1 and TRBJ2-2; 7 nucleotides agree with TRBD1. Material: blood. The chain's CDR3 is CSVEGAGGTMNTGELFF. For the CDR3, the DNA is TGCAGCGTTGAAGGGGCAGGGGGAACGATGAACACCGGGGAGCTGTTTTTT.